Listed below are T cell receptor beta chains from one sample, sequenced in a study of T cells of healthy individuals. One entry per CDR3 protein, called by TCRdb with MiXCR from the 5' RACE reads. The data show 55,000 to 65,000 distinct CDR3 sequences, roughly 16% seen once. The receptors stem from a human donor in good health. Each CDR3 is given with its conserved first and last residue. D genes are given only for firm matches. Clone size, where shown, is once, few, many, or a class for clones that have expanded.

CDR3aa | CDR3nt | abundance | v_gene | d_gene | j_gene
CASSLFGQINEQYF | TGCGCCAGCAGCTTGTTTGGACAGATCAACGAGCAGTACTTC | NA | TRBV5-1 | NA | TRBJ2-7
CASRSGQGTGELFF | TGTGCCAGCAGGTCGGGACAGGGGACCGGGGAGCTGTTTTTT | NA | TRBV28 | TRBD1 | TRBJ2-2
CASSREEGGLRSF | TGTGCCAGCAGCCGCGAGGAAGGGGGGCTCCGTTCCTTC | many | TRBV4-2 | NA | TRBJ1-2
CASSQTSSYEQYF | TGTGCCAGCTCGCAGACTAGCTCCTACGAGCAGTACTTC | many | TRBV18 | NA | TRBJ2-7
CASSQETGRRFYF | TGCGCCAGCAGCCAAGAAACAGGGCGTAGGTTTTACTTC | many | TRBV4-1 | NA | TRBJ2-4
CASSQSGEGNQPQHF | TGTGCCAGCAGCCAAAGCGGGGAGGGTAATCAGCCCCAGCATTTT | many | TRBV6-1 | NA | TRBJ1-5
CATSDYRDSNTGELFF | TGTGCCACCAGTGATTACCGGGACAGTAACACCGGGGAGCTGTTTTTT | NA | TRBV24-1 | TRBD1 | TRBJ2-2
CSARDHRGHGETQYF | TGCAGTGCTAGAGATCACAGGGGGCATGGAGAGACCCAGTACTTC | many | TRBV20-1 | TRBD1 | TRBJ2-5
CASSRADTPYEQYF | TGTGCCAGCAGCCGTGCGGACACTCCTTACGAGCAGTACTTC | many | TRBV5-6 | NA | TRBJ2-7
CATSTSGSLGEQFF | TGTGCCACCTCGACTAGCGGGAGTCTCGGGGAGCAGTTCTTC | NA | TRBV12-3/TRBV12-4 | TRBD2 | TRBJ2-1
CASSLVDRGNTEAFF | TGTGCCAGCAGTTTAGTTGACAGGGGGAACACTGAAGCTTTCTTT | NA | TRBV12-3/TRBV12-4 | TRBD1 | TRBJ1-1
CASSAGDRATGELFF | TGCGCCAGCAGCGCGGGGGACAGGGCGACCGGGGAGCTGTTTTTT | NA | TRBV5-1 | TRBD1 | TRBJ2-2
CSARDSGTAYGYTF | TGCAGTGCTAGAGATAGCGGGACAGCCTATGGCTACACCTTC | NA | TRBV20-1 | TRBD1 | TRBJ1-2
CSVEEGAGTEAFF | TGCAGCGTTGAAGAGGGGGCGGGCACTGAAGCTTTCTTT | many | TRBV29-1 | NA | TRBJ1-1
CASSPTQGVGHEQYF | TGTGCCAGCTCACCCACACAAGGAGTAGGGCACGAGCAGTACTTC | many | TRBV18 | NA | TRBJ2-7
CASSLRGALLGNEQFF | TGTGCCAGCAGTTTAAGGGGGGCCCTCCTAGGCAATGAGCAGTTCTTC | few | TRBV12-3/TRBV12-4 | NA | TRBJ2-1
CSVDYGRLNTEAFF | TGCAGCGTTGATTACGGACGTTTGAACACTGAAGCTTTCTTT | few | TRBV29-1 | NA | TRBJ1-1
CASSPVRRPTRYSNQPQHF | TGTGCCAGCAGTCCAGTCAGGCGCCCAACCCGCTATAGCAATCAGCCCCAGCATTTT | NA | TRBV28 | NA | TRBJ1-5
CASSDGVNTEAFF | TGTGCCAGCAGCGACGGGGTTAACACTGAAGCTTTCTTT | NA | TRBV7-2 | NA | TRBJ1-1
CASSYSVLETQYF | TGTGCCAGCAGCTACAGCGTACTGGAGACCCAGTACTTC | few | TRBV9 | NA | TRBJ2-5
CSALWGIADTQYF | TGCAGTGCTCTGTGGGGCATAGCAGATACGCAGTATTTT | NA | TRBV20-1 | NA | TRBJ2-3
CASSSRIGAGGNEQYF | TGTGCCAGCAGTTCCCGGATAGGCGCGGGGGGAAACGAGCAGTACTTC | NA | TRBV12-3/TRBV12-4 | TRBD2 | TRBJ2-7
CAWYPDRNYGYTF | TGTGCCTGGTATCCGGACAGGAACTATGGCTACACCTTC | medium-sized | TRBV30 | TRBD1 | TRBJ1-2
CASSTTGGTEAFF | TGCGCCAGCAGCACGACAGGGGGAACTGAAGCTTTCTTT | few | TRBV5-1 | TRBD1 | TRBJ1-1
CASRTLSGNTIYF | TGTGCCAGCAGGACCCTCTCTGGAAACACCATATATTTT | NA | TRBV6-5 | NA | TRBJ1-3
CASSVEGTFDNEQFF | TGTGCCAGCAGCGTAGAGGGTACCTTTGACAATGAGCAGTTCTTC | NA | TRBV9 | NA | TRBJ2-1
CASSVDPQREGEQFF | TGTGCCAGCAGCGTAGACCCCCAGCGGGAGGGCGAGCAGTTCTTC | NA | TRBV9 | TRBD2 | TRBJ2-1